Sequencing of this TCR beta chain was carried out in a study of CD8 T cells in Susac syndrome. Study summary: When their blood was taken, patients with Susac syndrome were therapy-naive, taking corticosteroids, or taking intravenous immunoglobulin alone. Findings and limits, study-wide: Total CD8+ repertoires held approximately 15 Susac-specific public clones, while CD8+ TEMRA repertoires held several.

Random hexamers were used to reverse transcribe about 0.5 to 1 ug of RNA. Multiplex PCR with immunoSEQ amplified the TCR beta CDR3 across 54 Vbeta and 13 Jbeta. TCRdb reanalysed the immunoSEQ multiplex PCR reads using MiXCR and keeps one entry per CDR3 protein. The sample holds around 100,000 distinct CDR3 sequences, around 95% seen once. This clonotype occurred once. The antigen is not known. This CDR3 region has 15 residues. With V trimmed by 6 bases and J by 5 bases, 9 bases remained unmatched. The germline gives CDR1 MNHNY, CDR2 SVGAGI (reference sequence). The rearrangement links TRBV6-6 to TRBJ1-5, with 8 positions matching TRBD1. Sequences were obtained from CD8+ T cells from PBMCs. The sequence was collected from a human donor with Susac syndrome. The DNA of the CDR3 is TGTGCCAGCAGCCAAAAAGGGACAGGTGATCAGCCCCAGCATTTT. Its translation: CASSQKGTGDQPQHF.